The clone carrying this TCR beta chain appeared a few times. The antigen remains undetermined. This PCR relied on a set of 60 Vbeta primers and 13 Jbeta primers. Clones were read by immunoSEQ multiplex PCR, and TCRdb kept only the in-frame ones, dropping some. The repertoire includes more than 85,000 clones, approximately 80% of them detected once, and around 4% sits in the top ten. This sample is drawn from a study of cytomegalovirus exposure and HLA in healthy donors. Across the whole study: Clustering assigned approximately 79% of the approximately 400 genotyped donors to the Caucasian-associated ancestry cluster. Overall study results and limits: Associated with cytomegalovirus, according to the listing, were some 180 TCR beta chains. A later analysis linked a missense DCLRE1C variant to TCR beta V- and J-gene trimming.

Germline CDR1 is MRHNA and CDR2 is SNTAGT. The V segment lost 0 bases and the J segment 7 bases; nucleotides outside the gene matches: 5. The CDR3 extends over 15 amino acids. The chain uses TRBV6-4 and TRBJ2-1; 8 bases agree with TRBD2. The origin of this receptor is a female donor in good health and CMV-seropositive. Sequenced: PBMCs. Here the CDR3 DNA reads TGTGCCAGCAGTGACTCTACTAGCGGAGTGAATGAGCAGTTCTTC. Translated: CASSDSTSGVNEQFF.